Below, 18 T cell receptor beta chains from the same sample are listed, as sequenced in a study of blood T cell repertoires in COVID-19. The data were produced by immunoSEQ multiplex PCR, yet TCRdb's version contains in-frame clones alone and is incomplete. Found here are about 140,000 clones, roughly four fifths of them singletons; the top ten hold 8.8%. Material: peripheral blood. The receptors originated from a woman at least 80 years old in a cohort sampled during active or convalescent COVID-19.

This chain links TRBV28 with TRBJ1-3; a weak D match, TRBD1 (5 bases). V dropped 6 bases and J dropped 0 bases, with 12 bases sitting between them. The CDR3 has 15 amino acids. CDR1 and CDR2 from the germline V gene are MDHEN and SYDVKM. The CDR3, as DNA: TGTGCCAGCAGCCTCTCCAGGGTCTCTGGAAACACCATATATTTT. It translates to CASSLSRVSGNTIYF.

The chain uses TRBV5-6 and TRBJ2-7; 13 positions agree with TRBD2. V lost 3 bases, J lost 4 bases, and 1 base stayed unmatched. The CDR3 has 14 amino acids. Germline V gene lookup returns CDR1 SGHDT and CDR2 YYEEEE. The CDR3 DNA follows: TGTGCCAGCAGCTCGGGACTAGCGGGGTACGAGCAGTACTTC. Encoded protein: CASSSGLAGYEQYF.

The gene calls are TRBV9 and TRBJ2-2; TRBD1 aligns across 9 bases. Germline V gene sequence: CDR1 SGDLS, CDR2 YYNGEE. The CDR3 has 14 residues. V trimming: 4 bases; J trimming: 7 bases; junction bases outside the gene matches: 5. DNA of the CDR3: TGTGCCAGCAGCTCGAGACAGGGGGTCGGGGAGCTGTTTTTT. It codes for CASSSRQGVGELFF.

The chain combines TRBV18 with TRBJ1-3; D is uncertain. Per germline, CDR1 KGHSH and CDR2 LQKENI. Between the trimmed V and J ends, which lost 3 bases and 4 bases, there was a span of 10 bases. CDR3 size: 14 residues. As DNA, the CDR3 is TGTGCCAGCTCACCCGAGCTAGCAGGAAACACCATATATTTT. This translates into CASSPELAGNTIYF.

This clone was detected only a few times. The rearrangement links TRBV29-1 to TRBJ2-2; maybe TRBD1 (6 bases). The CDR3 is 15 amino acids. Trimming pared 4 bases from V and 1 base from J, leaving 13 bases between. Germline loops: CDR1 SQVTM, CDR2 ANQGSEA. The CDR3 spells CSVARDNQNTGELFF. The CDR3 nucleotides read TGCAGCGTTGCTAGGGACAACCAGAACACCGGGGAGCTGTTTTTT.

The J gene is TRBJ2-7, the V gene TRBV7-8, with 7 bases aligning to TRBD1. The germline CDR1 and CDR2 sequences are SGHVS and FQNEAQ. V was clipped by 0 bases and J by 5 bases; unmatched bases: 1. This CDR3 has 13 amino acids. The CDR3 coding sequence is TGTGCCAGCAGCTTAGCAGGGGGCGACGAGCAGTACGTC. As protein: CASSLAGGDEQYV.

The chain has TRBV7-8 and TRBJ1-5, with no clear D. Per germline, CDR1 SGHVS and CDR2 FQNEAQ. With 3 bases removed from V and 0 bases from J, the gap between germline ends came to 9 bases. The CDR3 runs 15 residues. The CDR3 sequence is CASSFRHNSNQPQHF. In DNA form, the CDR3 reads TGTGCCAGCAGCTTTCGTCACAATAGCAATCAGCCCCAGCATTTT.

The rearrangement joins TRBV5-1 to TRBJ1-2; TRBD1 matches 9 bases. CDR3 length: 14 residues. After removal of 7 bases from V and 4 bases from J, the junction contained 8 bases not matched to a gene. The germline gives CDR1 SGHRS, CDR2 YFSETQ. CDR3 residues: CASGTGTGRYGYTF. The CDR3 DNA follows: TGCGCCAGCGGGACCGGGACAGGGCGCTATGGCTACACCTTC.

The chain is built from TRBV2 and TRBJ1-2; 8 bases line up with TRBD1. CDR1 SNHLY and CDR2 FYNNEI come from the germline V gene. There are 14 residues in the CDR3. Trimming removed 5 bases from V and 4 bases from J; junction bases left unmatched: 6. The CDR3 spells CASSNGQGSYGYTF. The CDR3 nucleotides read TGTGCCAGCAGTAACGGACAGGGAAGCTATGGCTACACCTTC.

The gene calls are TRBV7-3 and TRBJ2-2, with no clear D. Trimming removed 5 bases from V and 5 bases from J, with 12 bases in between. The CDR3 totals 14 residues. Germline loops: CDR1 SGHTA, CDR2 FQGTGA. CDR3 amino acids: CASSPTLSTGELFF. The CDR3 DNA reads as TGTGCCAGCAGCCCCACCCTTAGTACCGGGGAGCTGTTTTTT.

V gene TRBV5-8 combines with J gene TRBJ1-2; the D gene is possibly TRBD1 (6 bases). The V gene lost 4 bases and the J gene lost 8 bases, with 15 bases spanning the gap. Germline values: CDR1 SGHTS, CDR2 YDEGEE. The CDR3 is 13 amino acids. This CDR3 reads CASSPRGSGGYTF. In DNA, the CDR3 is TGTGCCAGCAGCCCCAGGGGTTCGGGCGGCTACACCTTC. The full variable domain, its missing parts supplied by reference TRBV5-8 and TRBJ1-2, is EAGVTQSPTHLIKTRGQQATLRCSPISGHTSVYWYQQALGLGLQFLLWYDEGEERNRGNFPPRFSGRQFPNYSSELNVNALELEDSALYLCASSPRGSGGYTFGSGTRLTVV.

V and J are TRBV5-1 and TRBJ2-5; D ambiguous. Trimming cost V 5 bases and J 2 bases, with 4 bases left between them. Germline CDR1 SGHRS, CDR2 YFSETQ. This CDR3 region has 11 residues. The CDR3 here is CASRLQETQYF. CDR3 coding DNA: TGCGCCAGCAGGCTACAAGAGACCCAGTACTTC.

Concerning this clone itself: One end of the junction varies from germline; a read error may be responsible. The rearrangement joins TRBV6-2 or TRBV6-3 to TRBJ2-1; no definite D call. Per the germline V gene, CDR1 is MNHEY and CDR2 is SVGEGT. The CDR3 consists of 13 residues. The CDR3 here is CASSYGPYNEQFF. The CDR3 nucleotides are TGTGCCAGCAGTTACGGGCCCTATAATGAGCAGTTCTTC.

This chain links TRBV7-2 with TRBJ2-3, with 8 positions matching TRBD1. The CDR3 sequence is 15 residues long. Germline V CDR1 and CDR2: SGHTA, FQGNSA. J lost 5 bases, V lost 4 bases, and 8 bases had no gene match. The CDR3 nucleotides are TGTGCCAGCAGCTGGGGGGACAGGCGAGGAGATACGCAGTATTTT. Protein product: CASSWGDRRGDTQYF.

This clone has only a few counts. This chain uses TRBV7-2 with TRBJ1-5; D ambiguous. V was pared by 1 base and J by 6 bases, with 16 bases between. CDR3 length: 16 residues. Germline CDR1 SGHTA, CDR2 FQGNSA. The CDR3 coding sequence is TGTGCCAGCAGCTTAGGTTCAGACAATTGGCGTCAGCCCCAGCATTTT. Translation: CASSLGSDNWRQPQHF.

The chain carries TRBV3-1 (or the pseudogene TRBV3-2) and TRBJ2-3, with 12 nucleotides matching TRBD2. The length of the CDR3 is 18 residues. Germline CDR1 is LGHDT and CDR2 is YNNKEL (reference sequence). J was trimmed by 2 bases and V by 0 bases; bases with no gene match: 6. The CDR3 DNA reads TGTGCCAGCAGCCAAGATCGGGCTAGCGGGGGGGACACAGATACGCAGTATTTT. Residues: CASSQDRASGGDTDTQYF.

V is TRBV11-2 and J is TRBJ2-5; 9 bases are a match to TRBD1. The ends lost 0 bases at V and 5 bases at J; junction bases unmatched: 7. Germline V lookup: CDR1 SGHAT, CDR2 FQNNGV. The CDR3 covers 16 residues. The CDR3 nucleotides are TGTGCCAGCAGCTTAGATCGAACAGGGGGCTTGGAGACCCAGTACTTC. This sequence encodes CASSLDRTGGLETQYF.

The genes are TRBV6-2 or TRBV6-3 and TRBJ2-4; 7 bases map to TRBD1. The CDR3 has 15 amino acids. Germline CDR1 is MNHEY and CDR2 is SVGEGT. The trim removed 5 bases at V and 3 bases at J, leaving 7 bases unmatched. The CDR3 spells CASSPGGWVKNIQYF. The CDR3 DNA reads TGTGCCAGCAGTCCAGGGGGTTGGGTCAAAAACATTCAGTACTTC.